This T cell receptor (beta chain) appears in the sequencing data of a study of blood T cell repertoires in COVID-19. The wider study: Researchers got acute and convalescent COVID-19 samples from the United States, Italy and Spain. The cDNA or gDNA used as material had been derived from T cells, B-cell-depleted T cells, or PBMCs.

Source study methods: How many nucleated cells were present was estimated from reference gene primer amplification. Method: immunoSEQ multiplex PCR; TCRdb's copy keeps in-frame clones and lacks some. From that table come the V and J calls and clone size; the DNA was used to work out D and trimming. The repertoire holds 150,000 to 200,000 clones, about 80% seen once, with 8.4% in the top ten. Trimming at V came to 6 bases and at J to 0 bases, leaving 6 bases not matched to a gene. This CDR3 is built from 15 residues. From germline, CDR1 is MNHEY and CDR2 SVGAGI. The clonotype comes from a woman aged 70-85 years with acute or convalescent COVID-19. The sequencing sample was made of peripheral blood. The gene calls are TRBV6-5 and TRBJ1-1; 8 bases are a match to TRBD1. The CDR3 is CASSLDRGMNTEAFF. The DNA of the CDR3 is TGTGCCAGCAGCCTAGACAGGGGCATGAACACTGAAGCTTTCTTT.